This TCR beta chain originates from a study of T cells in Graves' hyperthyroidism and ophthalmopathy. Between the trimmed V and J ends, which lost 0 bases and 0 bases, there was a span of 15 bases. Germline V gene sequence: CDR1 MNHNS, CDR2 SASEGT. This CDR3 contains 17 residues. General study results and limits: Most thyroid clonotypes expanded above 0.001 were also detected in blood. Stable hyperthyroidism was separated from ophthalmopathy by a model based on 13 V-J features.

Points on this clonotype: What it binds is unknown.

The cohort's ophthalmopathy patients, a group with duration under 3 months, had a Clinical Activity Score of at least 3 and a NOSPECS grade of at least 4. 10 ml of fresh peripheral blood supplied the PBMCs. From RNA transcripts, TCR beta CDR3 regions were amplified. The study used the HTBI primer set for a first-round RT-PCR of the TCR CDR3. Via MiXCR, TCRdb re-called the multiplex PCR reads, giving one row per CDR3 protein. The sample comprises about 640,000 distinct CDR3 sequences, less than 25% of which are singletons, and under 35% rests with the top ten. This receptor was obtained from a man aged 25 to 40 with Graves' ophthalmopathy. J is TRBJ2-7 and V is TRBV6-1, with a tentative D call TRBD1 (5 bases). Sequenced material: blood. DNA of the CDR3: TGTGCCAGCAGTGAAGCCCTTCTGGGGCAGCGCTCCTACGAGCAGTACTTC. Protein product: CASSEALLGQRSYEQYF.